A single sample is the source of the 27 T cell receptor beta chains below, sequenced in a study of T cells after yellow fever vaccination. TCRdb itself ran the 5' RACE reads through MiXCR, one entry per CDR3 protein. The table lists hundreds of thousands of distinct CDR3 sequences, around 3.9% of them singletons. This specimen consisted of PBMCs, obtained on the day of the yellow fever booster vaccination. These receptors all stem from a man between 18 and 29 years old who received the YFV17D yellow fever vaccine.

This clonotype was detected only a few times. V is TRBV7-2 and J is TRBJ1-2; D perhaps matches TRBD1 (6 bases). CDR3 length: 14 residues. Germline V gives CDR1 SGHTA, CDR2 FQGNSA. The V end lost 2 bases, the J end lost 2 bases, and 9 bases lay between the germline ends. CDR3 region: CASSLRDKNYGYTF. The CDR3, as DNA: TGTGCCAGCAGCTTAAGGGACAAAAACTATGGCTACACCTTC.

The rearrangement uses TRBV19 and TRBJ1-1; D ambiguous. CDR1 is LNHDA, CDR2 SQIVND, per germline (reference sequence). The CDR3 loop spans 16 amino acids. Trimming shortened V by 1 base and J by 9 bases, and 21 bases separated the two germline ends. As DNA, the CDR3 is TGTGCCAGTAGTATAGGAGGGCAGTCCTCGGGGAGGAAAGCTTTCTTT. Amino acids: CASSIGGQSSGRKAFF. The full variable domain, completed using reference TRBV19 and TRBJ1-1, is DGGITQSPKYLFRKEGQNVTLSCEQNLNHDAMYWYRQDPGQGLRLIYYSQIVNDFQKGDIAEGYSVSREKKESFPLTVTSAQKNPTAFYLCASSIGGQSSGRKAFFGQGTRLTVV.

Ten or more counts support this clonotype. V gene TRBV7-9 combines with J gene TRBJ2-2, with D perhaps matching TRBD1 (6 bases). CDR1 is SEHNR, CDR2 FQNEAQ, per germline (reference sequence). The V end lost 5 bases, the J end lost 3 bases, and 10 bases lay between the germline ends. CDR3 length: 14 residues. Here the CDR3 reads CASSPGQHTGELFF. Written as DNA, the CDR3 is TGTGCCAGCAGCCCAGGACAGCACACCGGGGAGCTGTTTTTT.

The V gene is TRBV4-1, the J gene TRBJ2-7, with 10 bases aligning to TRBD1. The length of the CDR3 is 16 residues. The V and J ends lost 4 bases and 4 bases, in that order; junction bases with no gene match: 10. The germline V gene has CDR1 MGHRA and CDR2 YSYEKL. CDR3 DNA: TGCGCCAGCAGCCCACGTTGGACGGGACAGGGGTACGAGCAGTACTTC. Encoded protein: CASSPRWTGQGYEQYF.

This clonotype was detected many times. V gene TRBV5-8 combines with J gene TRBJ1-5; D uncertain. This CDR3 has 13 amino acids. From germline, CDR1 is SGHTS and CDR2 YDEGEE. The germline V and J ends were trimmed by 2 bases and 7 bases, with 10 bases remaining between them. The chain's CDR3 is CASSFRGEQPQHF. The DNA of the CDR3 is TGTGCCAGCAGCTTCCGGGGTGAACAGCCCCAGCATTTT.

This clonotype was counted a few times. The chain is built from TRBV6-5 and TRBJ1-6, with TRBD1 matching 8 bases. The CDR3 is 15 amino acids. With V trimmed by 5 bases and J by 3 bases, 3 bases remained unmatched. In germline, CDR1 is MNHEY, CDR2 SVGAGI. The CDR3: CASSQDRVYNSPLHF. The CDR3 region has the DNA TGTGCCAGCAGTCAGGACAGGGTCTATAATTCACCCCTCCACTTT.

This clonotype was seen only a few times. The CDR3 DNA sequence: TGTGCCAGCAGCTTAACAGGGTATACTGAAGCTTTCTTT. Translation gives CASSLTGYTEAFF. The chain combines TRBV5-4 with TRBJ1-1, with D tentatively TRBD1 (6 bases). The CDR3 length is 13 residues. Germline loops: CDR1 SGHNT, CDR2 YYREEE (reference sequence). Trimming cost V 2 bases and J 5 bases, with 10 bases left between them.

Many counts were recorded for this clonotype. The chain has TRBV5-4 and TRBJ2-5, with D maybe TRBD2 (6 bases). The CDR3 covers 13 residues. Trimming stripped 4 bases from V and 4 bases from J, with 11 bases between. Looked up from germline, CDR1 is SGHNT and CDR2 is YYREEE (reference sequence). CDR3 sequence reads: CASSPRGSETQYF. For the CDR3, the DNA is TGTGCCAGCAGCCCACGGGGGTCAGAGACCCAGTACTTC. The variable domain in full, with the rest retrieved from reference TRBV5-4 and TRBJ2-5, is ETGVTQSPTHLIKTRGQQVTLRCSSQSGHNTVSWYQQALGQGPQFIFQYYREEENGRGNFPPRFSGLQFPNYSSELNVNALELDDSALYLCASSPRGSETQYFGPGTRLLVL.

This clonotype appeared many times. V gene TRBV9 combines with J gene TRBJ2-3; the D gene could be TRBD1 or TRBD2 (5 bases each). The CDR3 loop spans 17 amino acids. V shed 4 bases and J shed 2 bases, with 20 bases lying between them. Looked up from germline, CDR1 is SGDLS and CDR2 is YYNGEE. In nucleotides, the CDR3 is TGTGCCAGCAGCTCACCAGACGGGACGCTAGTCACAGATACGCAGTATTTT. Translated, it gives CASSSPDGTLVTDTQYF.

This clonotype has a count of ten or more. The chain recombines TRBV6-5 with TRBJ1-5; 8 bases line up with TRBD1. CDR1 is MNHEY and CDR2 is SVGAGI in the germline V gene. The CDR3 is made up of 15 amino acids. Unmatched junction bases numbered 5, after V lost 0 bases and J lost 7 bases. CDR3 nucleotide sequence: TGTGCCAGCAGTTACTCGAGGGACAGGTACCAGCCCCAGCATTTT. Translating gives CASSYSRDRYQPQHF.

V gene TRBV7-9 combines with J gene TRBJ1-1, with 7 nucleotides matching TRBD1. With V trimmed by 8 bases and J by 1 base, 16 bases remained unmatched. The CDR3 extends over 17 amino acids. Per the germline V gene, CDR1 is SEHNR and CDR2 is FQNEAQ (reference sequence). The CDR3 sequence is CASGSQPMTGTNTEAFF. The CDR3 DNA is TGTGCCAGCGGATCCCAACCCATGACAGGGACGAACACTGAAGCTTTCTTT.

A few counts support this clonotype. The chain joins TRBV5-1 to TRBJ1-4; D is unclear. Germline loops: CDR1 SGHRS, CDR2 YFSETQ. The CDR3 loop spans 16 amino acids. With 4 bases removed from V and 0 bases from J, the gap between germline ends came to 13 bases. The CDR3 loop reads CASSTRTAATNEKLFF. The CDR3 coding sequence is TGCGCCAGCAGCACGCGGACGGCCGCAACTAATGAAAAACTGTTTTTT.

This chain uses TRBV7-3 with TRBJ2-2, with D perhaps TRBD2 (7 bases). Germline V lookup: CDR1 SGHTA, CDR2 FQGTGA. The CDR3 has 16 residues. V gave up 5 bases and J gave up 1 base, with 14 bases separating them. The CDR3 DNA reads TGTGCCAGCAGCCTCGCGGGGGCCCAGAACACCGGGGAGCTGTTTTTT. Its protein product is CASSLAGAQNTGELFF. Filled out from reference TRBV7-3 and TRBJ2-2, the complete variable domain reads GAGVSQTPSNKVTEKGKYVELRCDPISGHTALYWYRQSLGQGPEFLIYFQGTGAADDSGLPNDRFFAVRPEGSVSTLKIQRTERGDSAVYLCASSLAGAQNTGELFFGEGSRLTVL.

This clonotype was counted only a few times. The chain joins TRBV5-1 to TRBJ2-1, with TRBD1 matching 8 bases. The germline gives CDR1 SGHRS, CDR2 YFSETQ. There are 17 residues in the CDR3. Trimming removed 4 bases from V and 0 bases from J; junction bases left unmatched: 9. The DNA of the CDR3 is TGCGCCAGCAGCCACGACAGGGGATGGAGCTCCTACAATGAGCAGTTCTTC. Protein: CASSHDRGWSSYNEQFF.

This clonotype occurred a few times. The gene calls are TRBV5-1 and TRBJ1-1, with D tentatively TRBD1 (6 bases). Deletions cut 4 bases from V and 6 bases from J, with 19 bases between. Germline V gene data show CDR1 as SGHRS and CDR2 as YFSETQ. The CDR3 is 15 residues long. CDR3 sequence: CASSPVGGVSSEAFF. DNA of the CDR3: TGCGCCAGCAGCCCCGTCGGGGGCGTTAGCTCTGAAGCTTTCTTT.

This clonotype was recorded many times. V usage is TRBV5-1 and J usage is TRBJ2-1, with D unresolved. CDR1 SGHRS and CDR2 YFSETQ come from the germline V gene. The CDR3 is 12 amino acids. Trimming pared 3 bases from V and 1 base from J, leaving 2 bases between. CDR3 nucleotide sequence: TGCGCCAGCAGCTATTCCTACAATGAGCAGTTCTTC. This codes for CASSYSYNEQFF. The entire variable domain, with the rest obtained from reference TRBV5-1 and TRBJ2-1, is as follows: KAGVTQTPRYLIKTRGQQVTLSCSPISGHRSVSWYQQTPGQGLQFLFEYFSETQRNKGNFPGRFSGRQFSNSRSEMNVSTLELGDSALYLCASSYSYNEQFFGPGTRLTVL.

The sample holds many counts of this clonotype. The V call is TRBV7-2, the J call TRBJ2-7; TRBD1 might be the D (5 bases). The CDR3 runs 13 residues. Looked up from germline, CDR1 is SGHTA and CDR2 is FQGNSA. The ends were cut back, 5 bases at V and 3 bases at J, with 11 bases in the middle. The CDR3 protein is CASSEETVYEQYF. CDR3 nucleotide sequence: TGTGCCAGCAGCGAAGAGACAGTCTACGAGCAGTACTTC.

There are many counts of this clonotype. V and J are TRBV14 and TRBJ2-6; 10 positions match TRBD1. Trimming took 4 bases from V and 0 from J; bases not matched to a gene: 3. Germline V gene lookup returns CDR1 SGHDN and CDR2 FVKESK. The CDR3 runs to 17 residues. CDR3 sequence (DNA): TGTGCCAGCAGCCCGACAGGGGGCTCCTCTGGGGCCAACGTCCTGACTTTC. Its translation: CASSPTGGSSGANVLTF.

This clonotype occurred a few times. CDR3 protein: CASRGLRQETQYF. For the CDR3, the DNA is TGTGCCAGCAGGGGACTAAGGCAAGAGACCCAGTACTTC. This rearrangement joins TRBV6-1 to TRBJ2-5; 7 bases are a match to TRBD2. Germline loops: CDR1 MNHNS, CDR2 SASEGT. The CDR3 sequence is 13 residues long. With 6 bases clipped from V and 2 bases from J, the junction kept 3 bases outside the gene matches.

This clonotype was counted at least ten times. The V and J genes are TRBV18 and TRBJ2-3, with 8 bases lining up with TRBD1. Germline V gives CDR1 KGHSH, CDR2 LQKENI. The V and J ends lost 5 bases and 10 bases, in that order; junction bases with no gene match: 20. This CDR3 region has 17 residues. The CDR3 coding sequence is TGTGCCAGCTCATATCCGGAGTTGGGGACAGGAGTCGATGCGCAGTATTTT. It codes for CASSYPELGTGVDAQYF. Filled out from reference TRBV18 and TRBJ2-3, the complete variable domain reads NAGVMQNPRHLVRRRGQEARLRCSPMKGHSHVYWYRQLPEEGLKFMVYLQKENIIDESGMPKERFSAEFPKEGPSILRIQQVVRGDSAAYFCASSYPELGTGVDAQYFGPGTRLTVL.

Ten or more counts support this clonotype. This rearrangement joins TRBV24-1 to TRBJ1-1, with a tentative D call TRBD1 (5 bases). CDR1 KGHDR and CDR2 SFDVKD come from the germline V gene. V was trimmed by 3 bases and J by 13 bases, leaving 11 bases between them. The length of the CDR3 is 11 residues. The CDR3 sequence is CATSDGVRGFF. DNA for the CDR3: TGTGCCACCAGTGATGGGGTGAGGGGTTTCTTT.

This clonotype was detected only a few times. V gene TRBV20-1 combines with J gene TRBJ2-3; D remains ambiguous. V dropped 1 base and J dropped 1 base, with 12 bases sitting between them. CDR1 is DFQATT, CDR2 SNEGSKA, per germline (reference sequence). The CDR3 is 15 amino acids. DNA for the CDR3: TGCAGTGCTAGAGGGGTTAGTTTGGGCACAGATACGCAGTATTTT. As protein: CSARGVSLGTDTQYF.

CDR3 in amino acids: CAWSVWAATDTQYF. The CDR3 nucleotides are TGTGCCTGGAGTGTATGGGCAGCCACAGATACGCAGTATTTT. The chain joins TRBV30 to TRBJ2-3; D unresolved. Germline V lookup: CDR1 GTSNPN, CDR2 SVGIG (reference sequence). The CDR3 covers 14 residues. V lost 0 bases to trimming and J lost 2 bases, with 9 bases between them.

This clonotype was recorded at least ten times. The chain combines TRBV27 with TRBJ1-2; a possible D gene is TRBD1 (5 bases). The V gene's germline CDR1 is MNHEY and CDR2 SMNVEV (reference sequence). V lost 6 bases and J 6 bases, leaving 23 bases between the germline ends. The CDR3 covers 16 residues. The CDR3: CASRGDGRRGLDGYTF. In DNA form, the CDR3 reads TGTGCCAGCAGGGGAGACGGTAGGAGGGGTCTGGATGGCTACACCTTC.

This clonotype was observed many times. The chain recombines TRBV13 with TRBJ1-3; D remains ambiguous. Germline V CDR1 and CDR2: PRHDT, FYEKMQ (reference sequence). The CDR3 contains 14 residues. Trimming removed 2 bases from V and 0 bases from J, with 5 bases in between. The CDR3 is CASSLRNSGNTIYF. In DNA form, the CDR3 reads TGTGCCAGCAGCTTACGAAACTCTGGAAACACCATATATTTT.

The table lists this clonotype with a few counts. This rearrangement joins TRBV18 to TRBJ1-4; maybe TRBD1 (5 bases). CDR3 length equals 15 residues. Between the trimmed V and J ends, which lost 4 bases and 2 bases, there was a span of 11 bases. From germline, CDR1 is KGHSH and CDR2 LQKENI. In DNA, the CDR3 is TGTGCCAGCTCACGCGACGGGGGTACTAATGAAAAACTGTTTTTT. Translated: CASSRDGGTNEKLFF.

This clonotype appeared a few times. V usage is TRBV20-1 and J usage is TRBJ1-5, with D unresolved. The CDR3 loop spans 13 amino acids. Trimming cost V 4 bases and J 5 bases, with 12 bases left between them. Germline CDR1 and CDR2: DFQATT and SNEGSKA (reference sequence). The CDR3 is CSATRGEHQPQHF. In nucleotides, the CDR3 is TGCAGTGCTACCCGGGGAGAGCATCAGCCCCAGCATTTT.